One sample yielded the 6 T cell receptor beta chains listed below, sequenced in a study of OX40 agonist ivuxolimab in advanced cancers. This table comes from immunoSEQ multiplex PCR, and its TCRdb copy is limited to in-frame clones, with some not included. The profile shows about 72,000 clones, 81% of them singletons. This material consisted of CD4+ or CD8+ T cells sorted from blood, taken in a trial of the OX40 agonist ivuxolimab. The origin of the receptors is an adult with an advanced solid tumor such as melanoma, head and neck, liver or kidney cancer.

In nucleotides, the CDR3 is TGTGCCATCAGTGAGCGGACCGCCTCTGGAAACACCATATATTTT. This translates into CAISERTASGNTIYF. The genes are TRBV10-3 and TRBJ1-3; no reliable D call. This CDR3 region has 15 residues. Germline assignment: CDR1 ENHRY and CDR2 SYGVKD. V dropped 2 bases and J dropped 0 bases, with 8 bases sitting between them.

This chain links TRBV27 with TRBJ1-4, with a weak D call TRBD1 (5 bases). Trimming left V 0 bases short and J 4 bases short, with 15 bases between. This CDR3 spans 17 amino acids. CDR1 and CDR2 from the germline V gene are MNHEY and SMNVEV (reference sequence). The CDR3 spells CASSLSIGAEGNEKLFF. Written as DNA, the CDR3 is TGTGCCAGCAGTTTATCTATCGGGGCGGAGGGTAATGAAAAACTGTTTTTT.

In this sample, this clone turned up a few times. The rearrangement uses TRBV2 and TRBJ2-1; TRBD2 agrees at 7 bases. This CDR3 spans 15 amino acids. Germline CDR1 is SNHLY and CDR2 is FYNNEI. After removal of 6 bases from V and 6 bases from J, the junction contained 11 bases not matched to a gene. The CDR3 loop reads CASSPPGAGVNEQFF. In nucleotides, the CDR3 is TGTGCCAGCAGCCCCCCCGGGGCGGGAGTCAATGAGCAGTTCTTC.

This clone was observed at least ten times. This chain uses TRBV4-1 with TRBJ1-5; D is perhaps TRBD1 (5 bases). The CDR3 is made up of 16 amino acids. Germline CDR1 reads MGHRA; CDR2 reads YSYEKL. V lost 1 base, J lost 4 bases, and 14 bases lay in between. The chain's CDR3 is CASSQGLGQGNQPQHF. The CDR3 DNA sequence: TGCGCCAGCAGCCAAGGTTTAGGACAAGGAAATCAGCCCCAGCATTTT.

This clone was recorded once. This chain connects TRBV11-3 to TRBJ1-3; tentatively, D is TRBD1 (6 bases). Trimming left V 3 bases short and J 1 base short, with 10 bases between. Germline-derived CDR1 and CDR2 are SGHNT and YENEEA. The CDR3 has 15 amino acids. This CDR3 is CASSFETGSGNTIYF. CDR3 in DNA: TGTGCCAGCAGCTTCGAAACAGGGTCTGGAAACACCATATATTTT.

The V gene is TRBV6-1, the J gene TRBJ1-5; D remains ambiguous. The germline V and J ends were trimmed by 7 bases and 2 bases, with 15 bases remaining between them. This CDR3 has 15 residues. The germline gives CDR1 MNHNS, CDR2 SASEGT. CDR3 region: CASTFTHQGNQPQHF. For the CDR3, the DNA is TGTGCCAGCACGTTTACACATCAGGGCAATCAGCCCCAGCATTTT.